The 23 T cell receptor beta chains listed next were all sequenced from one sample in a study of blood T cells in healthy people across ages. Primers used in a second PCR of about 7 to 12 cycles were a sample-barcoded 5' primer and a J-beta primer mix. TCRdb redid the calling of the 5' RACE reads with MiXCR, one entry per CDR3 protein. The sample consists of about 1.8 million distinct CDR3 sequences, around half of them appearing once. The material sequenced was blood. Receptors were obtained from a woman aged 40 to 49 in good health.

This clonotype was recorded a few times. The rearrangement links TRBV20-1 to TRBJ2-5; 8 nucleotides match TRBD1. Germline CDR1 and CDR2: DFQATT and SNEGSKA (reference sequence). CDR3 length: 13 residues. Trimming removed 7 bases from V and 2 bases from J; junction bases left unmatched: 6. The chain's CDR3 is CSERQGPQETQYF. Here the CDR3 DNA reads TGCAGTGAAAGACAGGGGCCGCAAGAGACCCAGTACTTC.

The genes are TRBV29-1 and TRBJ2-5; D may correspond to TRBD1 or TRBD2 (5 bases each). The germline V gene encodes CDR1 SQVTM and CDR2 ANQGSEA. The CDR3 is 12 amino acids. Trimming removed 5 bases from V and 4 bases from J, with 11 bases in between. The DNA of the CDR3 is TGCAGCGTTCCGGGACCCGGAGAGACCCAGTACTTC. This encodes CSVPGPGETQYF.

The chain has TRBV20-1 and TRBJ2-1; D is unresolved. Trimming took off 2 bases at V and 8 bases at J, with 10 bases between the two ends. Germline lookup yields CDR1 DFQATT and CDR2 SNEGSKA (reference sequence). The CDR3 sequence is 12 residues long. In DNA, the CDR3 is TGCAGTGCTAGAATTAATCTGGATGAGCAGTTCTTC. Residues: CSARINLDEQFF.

V gene TRBV21-1 combines with J gene TRBJ1-4. TRBV21-1 is recorded as a pseudogene. There are 17 residues in the CDR3. The CDR3 region has the DNA TGTGCCAGCAGCACTCGGGGAGGGAGGGCCACTAATGAAAAACTGTTTTTT. Its translation: CASSTRGGRATNEKLFF.

The rearrangement links TRBV12-3 or TRBV12-4 to TRBJ1-5, with D uncertain. The CDR3 loop spans 13 amino acids. Trimming cost V 3 bases and J 4 bases, with 7 bases left between them. CDR3 DNA sequence: TGTGCCAGCAGTTTTGTCAAAAATCAGCCCCAGCATTTT. It specifies CASSFVKNQPQHF.

The rearrangement links TRBV6-4 to TRBJ2-6; no clear D. The CDR3 totals 15 residues. Germline V CDR1 and CDR2: MRHNA, SNTAGT. V shed 0 bases and J shed 0 bases, with 3 bases lying between them. The CDR3 region is CASSDSHSGANVLTF. The DNA of the CDR3 is TGTGCCAGCAGTGACTCACACTCTGGGGCCAACGTCCTGACTTTC.

J is TRBJ2-1 and V is TRBV7-2; maybe TRBD1 (5 bases). Trimming removed 6 bases from V and 0 bases from J, with 12 bases in between. In germline, CDR1 is SGHTA, CDR2 FQGNSA. The CDR3 loop spans 15 amino acids. The CDR3 sequence is CASSYRSNSYNEQFF. DNA of the CDR3: TGTGCCAGCAGTTACAGGAGTAACTCCTACAATGAGCAGTTCTTC.

The rearrangement joins TRBV6-6 to TRBJ1-2, with TRBD1 matching over 8 bases. The CDR3 contains 15 residues. Trimming took 0 bases from V and 4 from J; bases not matched to a gene: 4. Germline V gene sequence: CDR1 MNHNY, CDR2 SVGAGI (reference sequence). The CDR3 nucleotides read TGTGCCAGCAGTTACTCGGACAGGGTTCGCTATGGCTACACCTTC. This gives the protein CASSYSDRVRYGYTF.

The chain recombines TRBV25-1 with TRBJ1-2; D gene unclear. Per germline, CDR1 MGHDK and CDR2 SYGVNS. The length of the CDR3 is 14 residues. V dropped 3 bases and J dropped 8 bases, with 16 bases sitting between them. DNA of the CDR3: TGTGCCAGCAGTGACCAGACCTCCGCCGGAGGCTACACCTTC. Amino acids: CASSDQTSAGGYTF.

This chain uses TRBV7-9 with TRBJ1-2, with D tentatively TRBD1 (5 bases). V lost 4 bases and J 2 bases, leaving 11 bases between the germline ends. The germline V gene encodes CDR1 SEHNR and CDR2 FQNEAQ (reference sequence). CDR3 length: 14 amino acids. The CDR3 is CASSSQRGNYGYTF. The CDR3 DNA follows: TGTGCCAGCAGCTCTCAACGGGGCAACTATGGCTACACCTTC. The variable domain in full, completed from reference TRBV7-9 and TRBJ1-2, reads DTGVSQNPRHKITKRGQNVTFRCDPISEHNRLYWYRQTLGQGPEFLTYFQNEAQLEKSRLLSDRFSAERPKGSFSTLEIQRTEQGDSAMYLCASSSQRGNYGYTFGSGTRLTVV.

The chain uses TRBV20-1 and TRBJ2-5; D gene unclear. The germline V gene encodes CDR1 DFQATT and CDR2 SNEGSKA (reference sequence). V was pared by 0 bases and J by 0 bases, with 11 bases between. The CDR3 runs to 15 residues. Here the CDR3 DNA reads TGCAGTGCTAGAGACGGCCGTAAGAACCAAGAGACCCAGTACTTC. This encodes CSARDGRKNQETQYF.

The chain links TRBV24-1 to TRBJ1-1; D possibly corresponds to TRBD1 (6 bases). This CDR3 spans 13 amino acids. Germline V gene lookup returns CDR1 KGHDR and CDR2 SFDVKD. Trimming shortened V by 7 bases and J by 2 bases, and 10 bases separated the two germline ends. The CDR3 region has the DNA TGTGCCACCAGGAACAGGGAAAACACTGAAGCTTTCTTT. This encodes CATRNRENTEAFF.

The gene calls are TRBV6-2 or TRBV6-3 and TRBJ2-7, with 7 bases matching TRBD1. V was clipped by 7 bases and J by 0 bases; unmatched bases: 6. Looked up from germline, CDR1 is MNHEY and CDR2 is SVGEGT. This CDR3 comprises 14 residues. The CDR3 region is CASKPRQGSYEQYF. CDR3 in DNA: TGTGCCAGCAAACCTAGACAGGGCTCCTACGAGCAGTACTTC.

The chain links TRBV5-6 to TRBJ2-1; TRBD1 or TRBD2 may be the D gene (6 bases each). Germline V gene sequence: CDR1 SGHDT, CDR2 YYEEEE. There are 14 residues in the CDR3. V was trimmed by 4 bases and J by 2 bases, leaving 10 bases between them. The chain's CDR3 is CASSEGGPYNEQFF. The CDR3 bases are TGTGCCAGCAGCGAGGGGGGCCCCTACAATGAGCAGTTCTTC.

The chain recombines TRBV2 with TRBJ2-5; no firm D call. Germline CDR1 reads SNHLY; CDR2 reads FYNNEI. Trimming took 11 bases from V and 6 from J, leaving 16 bases between them. The CDR3 sequence is 12 residues long. The CDR3 protein is CASTPQLQTQYF. Written as DNA, the CDR3 is TGTGCCTCCACCCCCCAGCTGCAGACCCAGTACTTC.

The rearrangement uses TRBV20-1 and TRBJ2-5, with no clear D. The germline V and J ends were trimmed by 6 bases and 7 bases, with 21 bases remaining between them. This CDR3 comprises 14 residues. Germline CDR1 and CDR2: DFQATT and SNEGSKA (reference sequence). The CDR3, as DNA: TGCAGTGCCCTGCCAGTCGCCGTAATCCGGACCCAGTACTTC. It translates to CSALPVAVIRTQYF.

The V call is TRBV29-1, the J call TRBJ2-5, with TRBD2 matching 12 bases. This CDR3 region has 13 residues. V was pared by 7 bases and J by 4 bases, with 4 bases of the junction left unmatched. Germline values: CDR1 SQVTM, CDR2 ANQGSEA. The DNA of the CDR3 is TGCAGCGCCCTAGCGGGGGGGACAGAGACCCAGTACTTC. Translating it yields CSALAGGTETQYF.

This chain joins TRBV4-3 and TRBJ2-5; D possibly uses TRBD1 or TRBD2 (5 bases each). CDR1 LGHNA and CDR2 YSLEER come from the germline V gene. The CDR3 runs 15 residues. V was pared by 4 bases and J by 4 bases, with 16 bases between. In nucleotides, the CDR3 is TGCGCCAGCAGCCCGGGAATGGGGGTGTTAGAGACCCAGTACTTC. This encodes CASSPGMGVLETQYF.

The chain couples TRBV5-4 to TRBJ2-4; 7 bases are shared with TRBD1. Germline-derived CDR1 and CDR2 are SGHNT and YYREEE (reference sequence). The length of the CDR3 is 15 residues. J lost 6 bases, V lost 0 bases, and 6 bases had no gene match. The CDR3 is CASSLATGMGNIQYF. The CDR3 DNA reads as TGTGCCAGCAGCTTGGCGACAGGGATGGGAAACATTCAGTACTTC.

This clonotype came up once. V is TRBV5-6 and J is TRBJ2-1, with 7 bases lining up with TRBD2. Germline V gene sequence: CDR1 SGHDT, CDR2 YYEEEE. After removal of 4 bases from V and 6 bases from J, the junction contained 13 bases not matched to a gene. The CDR3 consists of 16 residues. The CDR3 region is CASSPSFGLDSNEQFF. In DNA form, the CDR3 reads TGTGCCAGCAGCCCAAGCTTCGGACTAGATTCCAATGAGCAGTTCTTC.

The rearrangement links TRBV20-1 to TRBJ2-5; D remains unclear. Germline CDR1 reads DFQATT; CDR2 reads SNEGSKA (reference sequence). The CDR3 sequence is 15 residues long. V was trimmed by 5 bases and J by 2 bases, leaving 18 bases between them. In DNA, the CDR3 is TGCAGTGCTGAACCTTTTGGACGGATGCAAGAGACCCAGTACTTC. It is translated as CSAEPFGRMQETQYF.

The chain combines TRBV27 with TRBJ2-7; tentatively, D is TRBD1 (6 bases). The CDR3 covers 15 residues. From germline, CDR1 is MNHEY and CDR2 SMNVEV (reference sequence). V lost 6 bases and J lost 0, with 15 bases in between. The CDR3 DNA reads TGTGCCAGCAGCCGATATGGACAGAGCTCCTACGAGCAGTACTTC. It is translated as CASSRYGQSSYEQYF.

This sequence joins TRBV18 and TRBJ2-3, with D perhaps TRBD1 (5 bases). In germline, CDR1 is KGHSH, CDR2 LQKENI. The CDR3 runs to 15 residues. The V gene lost 6 bases and the J gene lost 4 bases, with 17 bases spanning the gap. The CDR3 DNA sequence: TGTGCCAGCTCGATTCAGGGTGGAAGCGCAGATACGCAGTATTTT. It codes for CASSIQGGSADTQYF.